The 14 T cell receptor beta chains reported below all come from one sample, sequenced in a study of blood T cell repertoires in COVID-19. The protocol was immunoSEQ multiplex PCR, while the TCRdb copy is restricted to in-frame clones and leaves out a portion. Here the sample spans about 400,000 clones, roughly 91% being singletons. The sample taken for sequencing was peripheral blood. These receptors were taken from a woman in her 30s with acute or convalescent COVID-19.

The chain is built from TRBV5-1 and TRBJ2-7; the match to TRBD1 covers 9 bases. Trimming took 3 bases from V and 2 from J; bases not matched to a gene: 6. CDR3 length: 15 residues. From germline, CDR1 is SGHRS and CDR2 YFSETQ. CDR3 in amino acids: CASSSGDRVTYEQYF. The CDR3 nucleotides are TGCGCCAGCAGCTCAGGGGACAGGGTAACCTACGAGCAGTACTTC.

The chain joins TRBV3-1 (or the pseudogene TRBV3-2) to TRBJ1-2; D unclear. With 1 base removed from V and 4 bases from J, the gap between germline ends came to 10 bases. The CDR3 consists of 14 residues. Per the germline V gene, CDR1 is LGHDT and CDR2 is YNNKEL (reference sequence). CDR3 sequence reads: CASSQVPSPYGYTF. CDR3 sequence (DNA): TGTGCCAGCAGCCAAGTTCCAAGCCCCTATGGCTACACCTTC.

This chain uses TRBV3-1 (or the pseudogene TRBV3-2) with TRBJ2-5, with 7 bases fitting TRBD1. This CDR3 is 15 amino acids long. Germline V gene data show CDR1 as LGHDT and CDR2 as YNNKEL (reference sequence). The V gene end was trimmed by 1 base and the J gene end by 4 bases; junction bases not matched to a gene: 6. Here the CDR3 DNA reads TGTGCCAGCAGCCAAGGGGACAGAGGACGAGAGACCCAGTACTTC. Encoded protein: CASSQGDRGRETQYF.

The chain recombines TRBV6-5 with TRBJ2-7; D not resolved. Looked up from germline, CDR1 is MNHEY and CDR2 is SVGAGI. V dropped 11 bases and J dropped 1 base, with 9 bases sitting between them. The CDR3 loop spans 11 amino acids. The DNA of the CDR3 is TGTGCCGCCCAGAAGTCCTACGAGCAGTACTTC. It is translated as CAAQKSYEQYF.

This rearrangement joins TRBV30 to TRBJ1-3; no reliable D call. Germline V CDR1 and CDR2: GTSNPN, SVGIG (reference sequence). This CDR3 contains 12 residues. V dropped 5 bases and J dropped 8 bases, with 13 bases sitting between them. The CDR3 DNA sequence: TGTGCCTGGCGTCGCGCCGGAGACACCATATATTTT. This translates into CAWRRAGDTIYF.

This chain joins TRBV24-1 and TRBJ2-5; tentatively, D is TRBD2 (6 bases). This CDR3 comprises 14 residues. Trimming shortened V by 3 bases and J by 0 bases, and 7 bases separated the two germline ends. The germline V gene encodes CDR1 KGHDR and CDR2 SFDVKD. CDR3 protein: CATSDRDYQETQYF. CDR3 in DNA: TGTGCCACCAGTGATAGGGACTACCAAGAGACCCAGTACTTC.

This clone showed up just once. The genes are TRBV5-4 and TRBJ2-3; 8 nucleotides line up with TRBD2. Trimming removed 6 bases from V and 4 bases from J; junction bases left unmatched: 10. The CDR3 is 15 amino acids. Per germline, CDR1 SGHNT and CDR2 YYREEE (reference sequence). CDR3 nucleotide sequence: TGTGCCAGCAACGTCGGGGGGGCCCCGCCAGATACGCAGTATTTT. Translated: CASNVGGAPPDTQYF.

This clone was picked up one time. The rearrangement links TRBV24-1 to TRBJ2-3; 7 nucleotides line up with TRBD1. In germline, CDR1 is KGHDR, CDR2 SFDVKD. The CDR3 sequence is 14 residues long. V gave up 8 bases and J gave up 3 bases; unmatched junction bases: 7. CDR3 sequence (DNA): TGTGCCACCAAAGGGAAGGGGGCAACAGATACGCAGTATTTT. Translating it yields CATKGKGATDTQYF.

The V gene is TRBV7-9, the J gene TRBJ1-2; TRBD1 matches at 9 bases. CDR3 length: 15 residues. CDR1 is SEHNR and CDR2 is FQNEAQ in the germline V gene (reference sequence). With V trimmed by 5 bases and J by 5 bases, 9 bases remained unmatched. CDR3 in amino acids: CASSPLDRGLYGYTF. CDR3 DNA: TGTGCCAGCAGCCCCCTGGACAGGGGATTATATGGCTACACCTTC.

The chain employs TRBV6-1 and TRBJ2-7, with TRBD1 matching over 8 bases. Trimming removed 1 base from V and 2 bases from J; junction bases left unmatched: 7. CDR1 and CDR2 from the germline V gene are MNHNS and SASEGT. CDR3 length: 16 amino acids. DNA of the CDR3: TGTGCCAGCAGTGAAGGTCCGGGACAGGCCGCCTACGAGCAGTACTTC. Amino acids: CASSEGPGQAAYEQYF.

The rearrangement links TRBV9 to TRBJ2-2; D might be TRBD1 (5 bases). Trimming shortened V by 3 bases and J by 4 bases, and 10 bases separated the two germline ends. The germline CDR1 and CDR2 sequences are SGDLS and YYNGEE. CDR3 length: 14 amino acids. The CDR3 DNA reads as TGTGCCAGCAGCGCCCGACAGATCACCGGGGAGCTGTTTTTT. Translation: CASSARQITGELFF.

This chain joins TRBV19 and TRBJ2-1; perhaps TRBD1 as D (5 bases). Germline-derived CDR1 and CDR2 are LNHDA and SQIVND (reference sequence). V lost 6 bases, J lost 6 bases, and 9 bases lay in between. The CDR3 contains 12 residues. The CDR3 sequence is CASSQGVNEQFF. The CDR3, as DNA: TGTGCCAGTAGCCAGGGTGTCAATGAGCAGTTCTTC. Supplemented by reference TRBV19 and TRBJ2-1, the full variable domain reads DGGITQSPKYLFRKEGQNVTLSCEQNLNHDAMYWYRQDPGQGLRLIYYSQIVNDFQKGDIAEGYSVSREKKESFPLTVTSAQKNPTAFYLCASSQGVNEQFFGPGTRLTVL.

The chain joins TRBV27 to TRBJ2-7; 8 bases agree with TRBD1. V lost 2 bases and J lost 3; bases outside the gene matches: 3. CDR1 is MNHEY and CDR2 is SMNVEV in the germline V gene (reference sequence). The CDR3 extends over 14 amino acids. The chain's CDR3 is CASSLAGGNYEQYF. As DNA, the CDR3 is TGTGCCAGCAGTTTAGCAGGGGGCAACTACGAGCAGTACTTC.

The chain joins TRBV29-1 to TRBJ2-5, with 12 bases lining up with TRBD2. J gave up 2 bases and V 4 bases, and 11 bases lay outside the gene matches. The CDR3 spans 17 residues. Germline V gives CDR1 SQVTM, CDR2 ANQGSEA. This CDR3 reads CSVVGEPSGGVQETQYF. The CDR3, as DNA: TGCAGCGTTGTGGGCGAACCTAGCGGGGGGGTTCAAGAGACCCAGTACTTC.